A single sample is the source of the 21 T cell receptor beta chains below, sequenced in a study of somatic mutations in cytotoxic T cells in rheumatoid arthritis. Generated by immunoSEQ multiplex PCR, the TCRdb table keeps only in-frame clones and is missing some. Of several thousand clones listed, 75% to 85% were seen once; the top ten hold 4.9%. Input material: CD8+ T cells sorted from blood. Every receptor here comes from an adult with rheumatoid arthritis.

The chain couples TRBV7-2 to TRBJ1-1; D call uncertain. CDR1 and CDR2 (germline): SGHTA, FQGNSA. There are 15 residues in the CDR3. Trimming shortened V by 6 bases and J by 0 bases, and 14 bases separated the two germline ends. The chain's CDR3 is CASRAKAEVNTEAFF. CDR3 DNA: TGTGCCAGCAGGGCCAAGGCTGAGGTGAACACTGAAGCTTTCTTT.

The gene calls are TRBV4-3 and TRBJ1-5; possible D gene TRBD1, 6 bases. The CDR3 has 16 residues. Germline CDR1 LGHNA, CDR2 YSLEER. The V end was cut by 0 bases, the J end by 4 bases, with 13 bases between. CDR3 loop: CASSQDHWGTNQPQHF. The CDR3, as DNA: TGCGCCAGCAGCCAAGACCACTGGGGGACAAATCAGCCCCAGCATTTT.

This chain links TRBV28 with TRBJ1-5; a possible D gene is TRBD1 (5 bases). Trimming pared 1 base from V and 2 bases from J, leaving 33 bases between. The length of the CDR3 is 23 residues. In germline, CDR1 is MDHEN, CDR2 SYDVKM. The CDR3 sequence: CASSLFLFRVQGTIVGGNQPQHF. The CDR3 nucleotides are TGTGCCAGCAGTTTATTTTTATTTCGGGTTCAGGGTACGATAGTCGGGGGCAATCAGCCCCAGCATTTT.

CDR3 nucleotide sequence: TGTGCCAGCAGCTCCGGCTCCTACAATGAGCAGTTCTTC. Translating gives CASSSGSYNEQFF. The V gene is TRBV5-6, the J gene TRBJ2-1, with D unresolved. V was clipped by 3 bases and J by 0 bases, with 4 bases between them. Germline V CDR1 and CDR2: SGHDT, YYEEEE. This CDR3 contains 13 residues.

The chain uses TRBV29-1 and TRBJ2-5; no clear D gene. Trimming pared 2 bases from V and 2 bases from J, leaving 6 bases between. The CDR3 extends over 12 amino acids. Germline CDR1 is SQVTM and CDR2 is ANQGSEA. The CDR3 DNA follows: TGCAGCGTTGAACCCCAACAAGAGACCCAGTACTTC. It codes for CSVEPQQETQYF.

The rearrangement joins TRBV6-6 to TRBJ2-7, with 9 positions matching TRBD1. Germline assignment: CDR1 MNHNY and CDR2 SVGAGI (reference sequence). V dropped 5 bases and J dropped 5; count of bases not matched to a gene: 10. There are 15 residues in the CDR3. The CDR3 loop is CASSDPGQGRHEQYF. CDR3 nucleotides: TGTGCCAGCAGTGATCCGGGACAGGGTCGCCACGAGCAGTACTTC.

The chain recombines TRBV29-1 with TRBJ2-7, with no clear D. V was trimmed by 4 bases and J by 0 bases, leaving 10 bases between them. The CDR3 has 13 residues. Germline CDR1 reads SQVTM; CDR2 reads ANQGSEA. In nucleotides, the CDR3 is TGCAGCGTTGTGGGCCGCCTCTCCTACGAGCAGTACTTC. Amino acid sequence: CSVVGRLSYEQYF.

This clone was detected a few times. The V gene is TRBV7-3, the J gene TRBJ1-1; D ambiguous. The CDR3 spans 14 residues. Between the trimmed V and J ends, which lost 6 bases and 1 base, there was a span of 12 bases. Germline CDR1 and CDR2: SGHTA and FQGTGA. CDR3 amino acids: CASRRARRNTEAFF. CDR3 nucleotide sequence: TGTGCCAGCAGGAGGGCCCGTCGGAACACTGAAGCTTTCTTT.

The rearrangement joins TRBV5-3 to TRBJ2-3, with 8 bases lining up with TRBD1. TRBV5-3 is identified as an open reading frame with a role that is uncertain. The CDR3 is 12 amino acids. Germline trimming cut 2 bases from V and 10 bases from J; bases unmatched to any gene: 3. Here the CDR3 reads CARSFWTGPQYF. The CDR3 DNA follows: TGTGCCAGAAGCTTTTGGACAGGGCCGCAGTATTTT.

The CDR3 protein is CASSFVGASTDTQYF. CDR3 coding DNA: TGTGCCAGCAGCTTTGTGGGGGCCAGCACAGATACGCAGTATTTT. The J gene is TRBJ2-3, the V gene TRBV5-4; possibly TRBD1 for D (6 bases). The V gene lost 2 bases and the J gene lost 0 bases, with 10 bases spanning the gap. The CDR3 runs to 15 residues. CDR1 and CDR2 from the germline V gene are SGHNT and YYREEE (reference sequence).

The chain links TRBV4-1 to TRBJ1-6, with D maybe TRBD1 (5 bases). The V gene lost 1 base and the J gene lost 7 bases, with 14 bases spanning the gap. CDR3 length equals 16 residues. The germline CDR1 and CDR2 sequences are MGHRA and YSYEKL. This CDR3 reads CASSQGRGRDNSPLHF. The CDR3 DNA reads as TGCGCCAGCAGCCAAGGCCGAGGCAGGGACAATTCACCCCTCCACTTT.

This clone was observed a single time. This chain uses TRBV4-3 with TRBJ1-1; TRBD1 aligns across 7 bases. The CDR3 runs 14 residues. V trimming: 0 bases; J trimming: 11 bases; junction bases outside the gene matches: 9. Germline CDR1 reads LGHNA; CDR2 reads YSLEER. The CDR3 here is CASSQDLLTGQAFF. For the CDR3, the DNA is TGCGCCAGCAGCCAAGATCTCTTGACAGGGCAGGCTTTCTTT.

The gene calls are TRBV20-1 and TRBJ2-1; D might be TRBD2 (6 bases). Germline lookup yields CDR1 DFQATT and CDR2 SNEGSKA (reference sequence). V gave up 6 bases and J gave up 7 bases, with 10 bases separating them. The CDR3 has 11 residues. The DNA of the CDR3 is TGCAGTGCCGCCGCGGGGAATGAGCAGTTCTTC. Amino acid sequence: CSAAAGNEQFF.

About this clone itself: The same CDR3 arises from other DNA sequences in this sample as well. The chain carries TRBV11-2 and TRBJ2-3; D is perhaps TRBD2 (5 bases). Looked up from germline, CDR1 is SGHAT and CDR2 is FQNNGV. The CDR3 is 11 residues long. Trimming stripped 5 bases from V and 5 bases from J, with 5 bases between. DNA for the CDR3: TGTGCCAGCAGCCGGGGAGATACGCAGTATTTT. Amino acid sequence: CASSRGDTQYF.

The chain has TRBV28 and TRBJ2-3; D is uncertain. V was pared by 5 bases and J by 6 bases, with 9 bases between. Germline V lookup: CDR1 MDHEN, CDR2 SYDVKM. This CDR3 has 12 amino acids. The CDR3 spells CASSPRGDTQYF. DNA of the CDR3: TGTGCCAGCAGTCCACGTGGGGATACGCAGTATTTT. The full variable domain, in which reference TRBV28 and TRBJ2-3 provide the parts outside the CDR3, is DVKVTQSSRYLVKRTGEKVFLECVQDMDHENMFWYRQDPGLGLRLIYFSYDVKMKEKGDIPEGYSVSREKKERFSLILESASTNQTSMYLCASSPRGDTQYFGPGTRLTVL.

This chain's CDR3 is CASIPQGFPEAFF. In DNA form, the CDR3 reads TGTGCCAGCATTCCCCAGGGGTTTCCTGAAGCTTTCTTT. V and J are TRBV6-5 and TRBJ1-1, with TRBD1 as a possible D gene (6 bases). The CDR3 length is 13 residues. V lost 7 bases and J lost 6, with 15 bases in between. The germline V gene encodes CDR1 MNHEY and CDR2 SVGAGI.

The chain is built from TRBV6-4 and TRBJ2-3; 12 nucleotides align to TRBD2. This CDR3 is 18 amino acids long. The ends lost 0 bases at V and 3 bases at J; junction bases unmatched: 7. Looked up from germline, CDR1 is MRHNA and CDR2 is SNTAGT. In DNA, the CDR3 is TGTGCCAGCAGTGACTCCCAGGAACTAGCGGGGGGAACAGATACGCAGTATTTT. It specifies CASSDSQELAGGTDTQYF.

This chain links TRBV30 with TRBJ2-3, with TRBD2 as a possible D gene (6 bases). Germline V gene lookup returns CDR1 GTSNPN and CDR2 SVGIG (reference sequence). The V gene lost 0 bases and the J gene lost 0 bases, with 10 bases spanning the gap. The CDR3 covers 15 residues. The CDR3 bases are TGTGCCTGGAGTGTACTAGCTACAAGCACAGATACGCAGTATTTT. Translated: CAWSVLATSTDTQYF.

This clone was seen just once. This sequence joins TRBV2 and TRBJ2-7, with TRBD2 identical over 10 bases. V shed 6 bases, J shed 5 bases, and the junction held 13 bases outside the gene matches. This CDR3 region has 16 residues. Germline CDR1 and CDR2: SNHLY and FYNNEI. Here the CDR3 DNA reads TGTGCCAGCAGGCAGACTCTAGCGGGAGTCTCTAACGAGCAGTACTTC. The encoded protein is CASRQTLAGVSNEQYF.

This clone was detected only a few times. The rearrangement uses TRBV9 and TRBJ1-1, with D uncertain. This CDR3 contains 16 residues. The V end lost 4 bases, the J end lost 0 bases, and 16 bases lay between the germline ends. Germline values: CDR1 SGDLS, CDR2 YYNGEE. CDR3 nucleotides: TGTGCCAGCAGCTCCCGGGCCTCGAATATGAACACTGAAGCTTTCTTT. This sequence encodes CASSSRASNMNTEAFF.

This clone came up once. The V gene is TRBV2, the J gene TRBJ2-7; 9 bases align to TRBD2. With V trimmed by 2 bases and J by 2 bases, 4 bases remained unmatched. The CDR3 loop spans 15 amino acids. The V gene's germline CDR1 is SNHLY and CDR2 FYNNEI. CDR3 coding DNA: TGTGCCAGCAGTGAACAGGGCGGGGGGGCCTACGAGCAGTACGTC. It yields the protein CASSEQGGGAYEQYV.